This T cell receptor beta chain was captured in a study of T cells in localized non-small cell lung cancer. Notes on the study in general: Adjacent lung exhibited a median of about 50 among the 100 most abundant tumor clones. Among the tissues sampled, uninvolved adjacent lung had the highest T cell clonality, above tumor.

For this clone: Antigen: not known.

Using immunoSEQ multiplex PCR, the repertoire was profiled, and TCRdb retains in-frame clones only, with some absent. The table has more than 100,000 clones, roughly 90% seen once. The sample was peripheral blood, taken before any cancer treatment. This receptor was obtained from a female donor over 55 with stage I lung adenocarcinoma.

The CDR3 protein is CASSQGGYNEQFF. DNA for the CDR3: TGTGCCAGCAGTCAAGGGGGTTACAATGAGCAGTTCTTC. This rearrangement joins TRBV2 to TRBJ2-1, with D maybe TRBD1 (6 bases). Trimming took 5 bases from V and 4 from J, leaving 9 bases between them. CDR1 and CDR2 from the germline V gene are SNHLY and FYNNEI. The CDR3 sequence is 13 residues long.